A single sample is the source of the 18 T cell receptor beta chains below, sequenced in a study of T cell changes during pregnancy in multiple sclerosis. Assay used: immunoSEQ multiplex PCR; TCRdb lists only in-frame clones, some missing. This table has 53,000 or so clones, roughly 92% appearing once. This sample comprised CD4+ T cells from peripheral blood mononuclear cells, obtained in the second trimester of pregnancy. Receptor source: a female donor with multiple sclerosis, enrolled in a pregnancy study.

This clone was counted a single time. The V gene is TRBV7-2, the J gene TRBJ2-3, with 11 bases lining up with TRBD2. The ends lost 0 bases at V and 1 base at J; junction bases unmatched: 6. Per germline, CDR1 SGHTA and CDR2 FQGNSA. The CDR3 has 18 residues. Here the CDR3 DNA reads TGTGCCAGCAGCTTAGCGGCGGGGACTAGCGGACGCACAGATACGCAGTATTTT. Translated: CASSLAAGTSGRTDTQYF.

V usage is TRBV18 and J usage is TRBJ1-5, with a weak D call TRBD1 (6 bases). CDR1 and CDR2 (germline): KGHSH, LQKENI. The CDR3 is made up of 15 amino acids. V lost 0 bases and J lost 2, with 8 bases in between. The CDR3 protein is CASSPPGGGNQPQHF. CDR3 DNA sequence: TGTGCCAGCTCACCACCAGGGGGGGGCAATCAGCCCCAGCATTTT. Using reference TRBV18 and TRBJ1-5 for the parts outside the CDR3, the full variable domain is NAGVMQNPRHLVRRRGQEARLRCSPMKGHSHVYWYRQLPEEGLKFMVYLQKENIIDESGMPKERFSAEFPKEGPSILRIQQVVRGDSAAYFCASSPPGGGNQPQHFGDGTRLSIL.

The chain uses TRBV5-6 and TRBJ2-1; TRBD1 might be the D (7 bases). There are 14 residues in the CDR3. The germline V and J ends were trimmed by 1 base and 10 bases, with 15 bases remaining between them. Germline V gene lookup returns CDR1 SGHDT and CDR2 YYEEEE. CDR3 sequence (DNA): TGTGCCAGCAGCTTGCCAGGGGGGACAGTGGAGCAGTTCTTC. This sequence encodes CASSLPGGTVEQFF.

This clone was observed once. The chain carries TRBV27 and TRBJ1-6, with D maybe TRBD1 (6 bases). V lost 7 bases and J lost 6, with 10 bases in between. The V gene's germline CDR1 is MNHEY and CDR2 SMNVEV (reference sequence). The CDR3 covers 13 residues. DNA of the CDR3: TGTGCCAGCAAAACAGGGAGTAATTCACCCCTCCACTTT. Translation: CASKTGSNSPLHF.

The chain couples TRBV30 to TRBJ1-2; 9 bases are a match to TRBD1. With V trimmed by 0 bases and J by 4 bases, 3 bases remained unmatched. The CDR3 is 14 amino acids. CDR1 is GTSNPN, CDR2 SVGIG, per germline (reference sequence). The CDR3, as DNA: TGTGCCTGGAGTGTACAGACAGGGGGCTATGGCTACACCTTC. Translation: CAWSVQTGGYGYTF.

The gene calls are TRBV11-2 and TRBJ1-1; the match to TRBD1 covers 12 bases. J lost 10 bases, V lost 4 bases, and 7 bases had no gene match. Germline V gene data show CDR1 as SGHAT and CDR2 as FQNNGV. The CDR3 runs 14 residues. The CDR3 here is CASSWGQGAPVAFF. The CDR3 DNA reads TGTGCCAGCAGCTGGGGACAGGGGGCGCCGGTAGCTTTCTTT.

This chain links TRBV9 with TRBJ1-2; weak D call: TRBD1 (5 bases). CDR3 length: 15 amino acids. The V end was cut by 3 bases, the J end by 4 bases, with 16 bases between. Germline-derived CDR1 and CDR2 are SGDLS and YYNGEE. CDR3 coding DNA: TGTGCCAGCAGCGGCTTTGGAGGGGACGCCTATGGCTACACCTTC. Its protein product is CASSGFGGDAYGYTF. Looking up the rest from reference TRBV9 and TRBJ1-2 gives the full variable domain: DSGVTQTPKHLITATGQRVTLRCSPRSGDLSVYWYQQSLDQGLQFLIQYYNGEERAKGNILERFSAQQFPDLHSELNLSSLELGDSALYFCASSGFGGDAYGYTFGSGTRLTVV.

In DNA, the CDR3 is TGTGCCAGTAGTATAATTAAGGGGGCAAGTACCGGGGAGCTGTTTTTT. Its protein product is CASSIIKGASTGELFF. The rearrangement joins TRBV19 to TRBJ2-2, with 7 bases identical to TRBD1. CDR3 length: 16 residues. V was pared by 2 bases and J by 5 bases, with 8 bases of the junction left unmatched. Germline-derived CDR1 and CDR2 are LNHDA and SQIVND (reference sequence).

The chain carries TRBV9 and TRBJ2-4; 12 bases map to TRBD2. The CDR3 loop spans 19 amino acids. Trimming at V came to 4 bases and at J to 0 bases, leaving 11 bases not matched to a gene. Germline CDR1 SGDLS, CDR2 YYNGEE. CDR3 nucleotide sequence: TGTGCCAGCAGCTCCGCCGTTCTAGCGGGGGGGCTAGCCAAAAACATTCAGTACTTC. Translating it yields CASSSAVLAGGLAKNIQYF.

The rearrangement uses TRBV7-3 and TRBJ2-6, with 10 nucleotides matching TRBD1. Germline-derived CDR1 and CDR2 are SGHTA and FQGTGA. With 4 bases clipped from V and 2 bases from J, the junction kept 11 bases outside the gene matches. The CDR3 extends over 19 amino acids. The CDR3 sequence: CASSSTPGQGSAGANVLTF. The CDR3 DNA sequence: TGTGCCAGCAGCTCCACGCCGGGACAGGGGTCGGCTGGGGCCAACGTCCTGACTTTC.

This chain uses TRBV9 with TRBJ2-7; 8 bases align to TRBD1. With V trimmed by 0 bases and J by 3 bases, 8 bases remained unmatched. The CDR3 contains 16 residues. In germline, CDR1 is SGDLS, CDR2 YYNGEE. The CDR3 loop is CASSVGGQGNIYEQYF. The DNA of the CDR3 is TGTGCCAGCAGCGTAGGAGGACAGGGCAACATCTACGAGCAGTACTTC.

The chain combines TRBV6-6 with TRBJ1-1; the D is unclear. The CDR3 extends over 11 amino acids. The V end lost 0 bases, the J end lost 11 bases, and 7 bases lay between the germline ends. Germline CDR1 and CDR2: MNHNY and SVGAGI (reference sequence). The CDR3 nucleotides read TGTGCCAGCAGTTACTCGAGAGGGGCTTTCTTT. Translated: CASSYSRGAFF.

The chain is built from TRBV11-2 and TRBJ2-3; tentative D call: TRBD2 (6 bases). CDR1 and CDR2 (germline): SGHAT, FQNNGV. V was shortened by 2 bases and J by 2 bases, with 17 bases between the two germline ends. CDR3 length: 17 amino acids. Here the CDR3 reads CASSLKTSGTFTDTQYF. CDR3 in DNA: TGTGCCAGCAGCTTAAAAACTTCCGGGACTTTCACAGATACGCAGTATTTT. Combining the CDR3 with reference TRBV11-2 and TRBJ2-3 gives the whole variable domain EAGVAQSPRYKIIEKRQSVAFWCNPISGHATLYWYQQILGQGPKLLIQFQNNGVVDDSQLPKDRFSAERLKGVDSTLKIQPAKLEDSAVYLCASSLKTSGTFTDTQYFGPGTRLTVL.

V and J are TRBV4-3 and TRBJ2-2; D is possibly TRBD2 (5 bases). CDR1 is LGHNA and CDR2 is YSLEER in the germline V gene. This CDR3 has 15 residues. V lost 0 bases, J lost 7 bases, and 12 bases lay in between. The CDR3 sequence is CASSQELEVVGELFF. The DNA of the CDR3 is TGCGCCAGCAGCCAAGAATTGGAGGTGGTCGGGGAGCTGTTTTTT.

This sequence joins TRBV5-6 and TRBJ1-2; TRBD1 agrees at 9 bases. CDR1 SGHDT and CDR2 YYEEEE come from the germline V gene. CDR3 size: 15 residues. V trimming: 0 bases; J trimming: 2 bases; junction bases outside the gene matches: 2. The CDR3 loop is CASSLVDRGNYGYTF. The CDR3, as DNA: TGTGCCAGCAGCTTGGTTGACAGGGGGAACTATGGCTACACCTTC. Full variable domain (outside the CDR3, taken from reference TRBV5-6 and TRBJ1-2): DAGVTQSPTHLIKTRGQQVTLRCSPKSGHDTVSWYQQALGQGPQFIFQYYEEEERQRGNFPDRFSGHQFPNYSSELNVNALLLGDSALYLCASSLVDRGNYGYTFGSGTRLTVV.

DNA for the CDR3: TGCGCCAGCAGCCAAGATCTGGACAGCTTCAACTGGGGCTACACCTTC. Amino acids: CASSQDLDSFNWGYTF. The chain recombines TRBV4-3 with TRBJ1-2; D possibly corresponds to TRBD1 (6 bases). V was pared by 0 bases and J by 8 bases, with 19 bases between. This CDR3 is 16 amino acids long. The germline CDR1 and CDR2 sequences are LGHNA and YSLEER.

This clone was seen just once. The J gene is TRBJ1-6, the V gene TRBV11-2; D call uncertain. The V gene's germline CDR1 is SGHAT and CDR2 FQNNGV. With 4 bases removed from V and 7 bases from J, the gap between germline ends came to 8 bases. The length of the CDR3 is 13 residues. CDR3 coding DNA: TGTGCCAGCAGCTCGCATAGCAATTCACCCCTCCACTTT. It codes for CASSSHSNSPLHF.

The J gene is TRBJ2-3, the V gene TRBV9, with D maybe TRBD1 (5 bases). Germline assignment: CDR1 SGDLS and CDR2 YYNGEE. V lost 3 bases to trimming and J lost 2 bases, with 13 bases between them. The CDR3 loop spans 15 amino acids. The CDR3, as DNA: TGTGCCAGCAGCGAGAGACAGCTACCCACAGATACGCAGTATTTT. This gives the protein CASSERQLPTDTQYF.